The 14 T cell receptor beta chains presented below share a single source sample, sequenced in a study of CD8 T cells in Susac syndrome. Reverse transcription of roughly 0.5 to 1 ug RNA was carried out with random hexamers. Each CDR3 protein is one row after TCRdb ran MiXCR on the immunoSEQ multiplex PCR reads. Of roughly 86,000 distinct CDR3 sequences listed, 95% to 96% are singletons. Sequences were obtained from CD8+ T cells from PBMCs. The receptors were gathered from a human donor with Susac syndrome.

This chain joins TRBV4-3 and TRBJ1-6; possibly TRBD1 for D (6 bases). The V gene lost 0 bases and the J gene lost 6 bases, with 18 bases spanning the gap. Germline CDR1 LGHNA, CDR2 YSLEER. The CDR3 runs to 18 residues. The CDR3, as DNA: TGCGCCAGCAGCCAAGAGCCCCCTCAGGGGTCGATTAATTCACCCCTCCACTTT. Translating gives CASSQEPPQGSINSPLHF.

The chain links TRBV4-2 to TRBJ2-3; D gene unclear. This CDR3 has 15 amino acids. Germline CDR1 reads LGHNA; CDR2 reads YNFKEQ. V was trimmed by 0 bases and J by 4 bases, leaving 11 bases between them. For the CDR3, the DNA is TGTGCCAGCAGCCAAGACCCCAACACGGCAGATACGCAGTATTTT. Translated: CASSQDPNTADTQYF.

The V call is TRBV20-1, the J call TRBJ1-1; TRBD1 might be the D (5 bases). V was shortened by 3 bases and J by 5 bases, with 13 bases between the two germline ends. The CDR3 spans 13 residues. The V gene's germline CDR1 is DFQATT and CDR2 SNEGSKA (reference sequence). The CDR3 here is CSASSGGSTEAFF. CDR3 DNA: TGCAGTGCTAGTTCGGGGGGAAGTACTGAAGCTTTCTTT.

This clonotype has only one observation. The chain uses TRBV11-2 and TRBJ1-6, with D hard to call. Germline lookup yields CDR1 SGHAT and CDR2 FQNNGV. The V and J ends lost 4 bases and 7 bases respectively, with 11 bases between them. This CDR3 comprises 14 residues. CDR3 coding DNA: TGTGCCAGCAGCTCCGGACGGGGAAATTCACCCCTCCACTTT. Residues: CASSSGRGNSPLHF.

This sequence joins TRBV6-5 and TRBJ2-1; no clear D. The CDR3 sequence is 14 residues long. V gave up 5 bases and J gave up 0 bases, with 8 bases separating them. Germline assignment: CDR1 MNHEY and CDR2 SVGAGI. The CDR3 protein is CASSTEYSYNEQFF. The CDR3 DNA follows: TGTGCCAGCAGTACAGAGTACTCCTACAATGAGCAGTTCTTC.

This chain links TRBV14 with TRBJ1-1; D gene unclear. Per germline, CDR1 SGHDN and CDR2 FVKESK. The CDR3 totals 15 residues. Deletions cut 4 bases from V and 2 bases from J, with 14 bases between. CDR3 nucleotides: TGTGCCAGCAGCCTCTCTCCTGGGGATAACACTGAAGCTTTCTTT. Translation gives CASSLSPGDNTEAFF.

This chain joins TRBV2 and TRBJ2-1; D is ambiguous. Germline values: CDR1 SNHLY, CDR2 FYNNEI. Trimming removed 0 bases at V and 6 bases at J, with 9 bases between. This CDR3 comprises 14 residues. The CDR3: CASSEARALNEQFF. The CDR3 DNA reads TGTGCCAGCAGTGAAGCACGGGCCCTCAATGAGCAGTTCTTC. The variable domain in full, completed from reference TRBV2 and TRBJ2-1, reads EPEVTQTPSHQVTQMGQEVILRCVPISNHLYFYWYRQILGQKVEFLVSFYNNEISEKSEIFDDQFSVERPDGSNFTLKIRSTKLEDSAMYFCASSEARALNEQFFGPGTRLTVL.

The CDR3 nucleotides are TGTGCCTGGGACTCCGTGGGCAGGGGTGCAGAGACCCAGTACTTC. It specifies CAWDSVGRGAETQYF. V is TRBV30 and J is TRBJ2-5, with D perhaps matching TRBD1 (6 bases). V was trimmed by 5 bases and J by 4 bases, leaving 20 bases between them. In germline, CDR1 is GTSNPN, CDR2 SVGIG (reference sequence). The CDR3 consists of 15 residues.

The gene calls are TRBV25-1 and TRBJ1-2; TRBD1 agrees at 9 bases. Trimming at V came to 9 bases and at J to 8 bases, leaving 7 bases not matched to a gene. Germline assignment: CDR1 MGHDK and CDR2 SYGVNS. CDR3 length: 12 amino acids. CDR3 DNA: TGTGCCAGTGGACAGGGGATTGAGGGCTACACCTTC. Its translation is CASGQGIEGYTF.

The CDR3 region has the DNA TGCAGTGCTAGAGCCCCGGGTAATCAGCCCCAGCATTTT. This sequence encodes CSARAPGNQPQHF. This chain joins TRBV20-1 and TRBJ1-5; the D is unclear. The CDR3 length is 13 residues. Germline lookup yields CDR1 DFQATT and CDR2 SNEGSKA (reference sequence). Trimming stripped 1 base from V and 4 bases from J, with 8 bases between.

The chain recombines TRBV20-1 with TRBJ2-7; 9 nucleotides align to TRBD1. Per germline, CDR1 DFQATT and CDR2 SNEGSKA (reference sequence). The trim removed 4 bases at V and 5 bases at J, leaving 6 bases unmatched. The CDR3 runs to 13 residues. In DNA, the CDR3 is TGCAGTGCTAAGGGACAGGGCCCCAACGAGCAGTACTTC. Protein product: CSAKGQGPNEQYF.

This chain uses TRBV29-1 with TRBJ1-2, with TRBD1 matching 7 bases. J lost 5 bases, V lost 4 bases, and 7 bases had no gene match. CDR1 is SQVTM and CDR2 is ANQGSEA in the germline V gene. The CDR3 totals 13 residues. CDR3 DNA: TGCAGCGTTGGACAGGGTATAGGGTATGGCTACACCTTC. This translates into CSVGQGIGYGYTF.

V is TRBV6-2 or TRBV6-3 and J is TRBJ1-1, with no clear D. Germline lookup yields CDR1 MNHEY and CDR2 SVGEGT. Trimming cost V 5 bases and J 2 bases, with 6 bases left between them. The CDR3 has 12 residues. CDR3 protein: CASSLLNTEAFF. The CDR3 region has the DNA TGTGCCAGCAGTCTACTTAACACTGAAGCTTTCTTT.

This sequence joins TRBV12-3 or TRBV12-4 and TRBJ2-7, with a tentative D call TRBD1 (8 bases). The CDR3 totals 12 residues. The V end was cut by 7 bases, the J end by 4 bases, with 11 bases between. CDR3 nucleotides: TGTGCCAGCACACAGGGGGGGTACGAGCAGTACTTC. Translation gives CASTQGGYEQYF.